This T cell receptor beta chain was retrieved from a study of Graves' ophthalmopathy and Graves' hyperthyroidism. This clonotype was counted ten times or more. In germline, CDR1 is SGHVS, CDR2 FQNEAQ. J was trimmed by 7 bases and V by 5 bases; bases with no gene match: 10. The CDR3 is 16 amino acids. Beta-chain TCR CDR3 regions were amplified from RNA transcripts. HTBI primers primed a first-round RT-PCR, and a second-round multiplex PCR followed. TCRdb independently ran MiXCR on the multiplex PCR reads; one entry per CDR3 protein. The sample lists tens of thousands of distinct CDR3 sequences, less than 65% occurring once.

This chain links TRBV7-8 with TRBJ1-4; 10 nucleotides line up with TRBD1. The sequenced material came from peripheral blood. The sequence was collected from an adult woman with Graves' ophthalmopathy. The CDR3: CASSPRTGGTPEKLFF. The CDR3 nucleotides read TGTGCCAGCAGCCCCCGGACAGGGGGTACCCCTGAAAAACTGTTTTTT.